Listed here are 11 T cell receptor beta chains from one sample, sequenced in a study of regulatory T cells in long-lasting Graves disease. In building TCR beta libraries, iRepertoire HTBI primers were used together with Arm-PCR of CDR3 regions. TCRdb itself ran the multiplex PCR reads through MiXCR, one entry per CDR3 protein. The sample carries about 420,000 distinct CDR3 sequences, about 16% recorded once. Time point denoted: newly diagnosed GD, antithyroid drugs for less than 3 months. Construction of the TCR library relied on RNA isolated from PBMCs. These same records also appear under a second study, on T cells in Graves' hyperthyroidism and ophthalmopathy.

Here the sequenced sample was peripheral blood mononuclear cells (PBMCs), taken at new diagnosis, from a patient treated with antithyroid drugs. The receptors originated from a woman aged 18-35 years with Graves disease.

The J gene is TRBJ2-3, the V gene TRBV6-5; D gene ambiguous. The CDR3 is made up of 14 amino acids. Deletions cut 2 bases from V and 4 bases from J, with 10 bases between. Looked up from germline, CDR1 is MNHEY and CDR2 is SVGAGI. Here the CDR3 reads CASSYGQNADTQYF. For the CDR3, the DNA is TGTGCCAGCAGTTACGGGCAAAACGCAGATACGCAGTATTTT.

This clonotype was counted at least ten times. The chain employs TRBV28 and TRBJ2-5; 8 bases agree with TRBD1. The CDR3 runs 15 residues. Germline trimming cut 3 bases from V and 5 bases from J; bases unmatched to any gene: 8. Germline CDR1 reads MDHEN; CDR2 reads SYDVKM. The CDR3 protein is CASSFFGQGRETQYF. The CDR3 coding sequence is TGTGCCAGCAGTTTCTTCGGACAGGGCCGGGAGACCCAGTACTTC.

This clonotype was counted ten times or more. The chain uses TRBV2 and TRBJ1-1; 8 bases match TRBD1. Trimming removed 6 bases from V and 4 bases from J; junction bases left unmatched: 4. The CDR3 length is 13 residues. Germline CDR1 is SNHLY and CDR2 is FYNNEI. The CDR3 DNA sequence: TGTGCCAGCAGCGAGACAGGGGCCACTGAAGCTTTCTTT. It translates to CASSETGATEAFF.

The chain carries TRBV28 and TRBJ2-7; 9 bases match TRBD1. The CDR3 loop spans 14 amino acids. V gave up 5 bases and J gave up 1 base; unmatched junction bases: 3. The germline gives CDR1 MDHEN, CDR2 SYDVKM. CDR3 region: CASSEQGASYEQYF. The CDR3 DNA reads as TGTGCCAGCAGTGAACAGGGGGCGTCCTACGAGCAGTACTTC.

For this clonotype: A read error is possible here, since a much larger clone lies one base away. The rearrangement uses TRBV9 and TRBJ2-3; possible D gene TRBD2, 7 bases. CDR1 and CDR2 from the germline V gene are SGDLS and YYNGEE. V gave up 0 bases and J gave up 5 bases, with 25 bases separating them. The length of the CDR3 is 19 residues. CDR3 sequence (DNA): TGTGCCAGCAGCGTAGAGGTTGGGGGGGCTAGCGGACCCATAGATACGCAGTATTTT. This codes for CASSVEVGGASGPIDTQYF.

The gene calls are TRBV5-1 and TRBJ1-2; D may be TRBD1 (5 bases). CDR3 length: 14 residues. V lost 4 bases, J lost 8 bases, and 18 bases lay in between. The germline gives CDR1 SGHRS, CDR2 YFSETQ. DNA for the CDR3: TGCGCCAGCAGCCAAGTTAAAAAGGGGTTGGGCTACACCTTC. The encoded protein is CASSQVKKGLGYTF. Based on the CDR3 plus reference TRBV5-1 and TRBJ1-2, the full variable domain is KAGVTQTPRYLIKTRGQQVTLSCSPISGHRSVSWYQQTPGQGLQFLFEYFSETQRNKGNFPGRFSGRQFSNSRSEMNVSTLELGDSALYLCASSQVKKGLGYTFGSGTRLTVV.

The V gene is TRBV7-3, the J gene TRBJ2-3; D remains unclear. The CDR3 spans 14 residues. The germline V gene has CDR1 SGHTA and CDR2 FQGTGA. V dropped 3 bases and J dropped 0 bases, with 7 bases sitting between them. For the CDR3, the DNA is TGTGCCAGCAGCTTGTCACTAAGCACAGATACGCAGTATTTT. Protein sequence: CASSLSLSTDTQYF.

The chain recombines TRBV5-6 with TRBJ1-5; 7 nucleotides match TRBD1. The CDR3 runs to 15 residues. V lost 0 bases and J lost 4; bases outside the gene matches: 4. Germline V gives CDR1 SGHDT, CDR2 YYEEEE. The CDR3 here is CASSLGHRGNQPQHF. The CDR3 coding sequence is TGTGCCAGCAGCTTGGGACACAGGGGAAATCAGCCCCAGCATTTT.

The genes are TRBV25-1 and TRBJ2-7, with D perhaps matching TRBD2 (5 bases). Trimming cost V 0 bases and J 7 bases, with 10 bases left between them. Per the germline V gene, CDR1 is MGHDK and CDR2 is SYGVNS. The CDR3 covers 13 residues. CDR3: CASSEYGLGEQYF. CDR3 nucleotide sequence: TGTGCCAGCAGTGAATATGGACTTGGAGAGCAGTACTTC.

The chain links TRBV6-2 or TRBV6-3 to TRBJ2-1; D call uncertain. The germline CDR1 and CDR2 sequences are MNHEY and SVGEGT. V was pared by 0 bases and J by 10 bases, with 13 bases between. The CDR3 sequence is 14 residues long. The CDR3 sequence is CASSYSPRPYEQFF. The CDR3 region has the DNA TGTGCCAGCAGTTACTCTCCTAGACCCTACGAGCAGTTCTTC.

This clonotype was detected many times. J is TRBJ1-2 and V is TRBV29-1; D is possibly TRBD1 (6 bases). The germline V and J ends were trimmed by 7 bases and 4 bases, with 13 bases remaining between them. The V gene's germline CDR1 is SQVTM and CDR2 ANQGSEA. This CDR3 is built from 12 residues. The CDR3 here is CSAQGLRYGYTF. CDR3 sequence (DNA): TGCAGCGCCCAGGGGCTCCGCTATGGCTACACCTTC.